These T cell receptor beta chains were read from a single sample in a study of T-cell memory formation after mild COVID-19. TCRdb used MiXCR to reprocess the 5' RACE reads, holding one entry per CDR3 protein. Counted here are around 200,000 distinct CDR3 sequences, over 9.5% occurring once; the ten biggest clones make up around 2.9%. Material: PBMCs or a T cell subset sorted from them (not recorded which). The receptor set was obtained from a man younger than 35 who had mild COVID-19 (a few samples of this study predate the infection). Cell type and time point are not known. CDR3s include the opening cysteine and the closing phenylalanine or tryptophan. Fields, in order: J gene, D gene, CDR3 length, V gene, clone size, CDR3 protein, CDR3 DNA. The D gene is left open where the match is weak. Size is stated for part of the rows, as once, few or many counts, or as a class when the clone is expanded.

TRBJ1-1 NA 14 TRBV6-6 NA CASSYGGVHTEAFF TGTGCCAGCAGTTACGGCGGGGTTCACACTGAAGCTTTCTTT
TRBJ1-1 NA 11 TRBV7-2 few CASSLDSSAFF TGTGCCAGCAGCTTAGACTCATCGGCTTTCTTT
TRBJ1-5 TRBD1 16 TRBV6-2/TRBV6-3 few CASRRIDRGVDQPQHF TGTGCCAGCAGACGTATCGACAGGGGAGTGGATCAGCCCCAGCATTTT
TRBJ2-3 NA 15 TRBV12-3/TRBV12-4 NA CASSLRAGTTDTQYF TGTGCCAGCAGTTTACGGGCGGGGACCACAGATACGCAGTATTTT
TRBJ2-4 NA 14 TRBV28 NA CASRAGTPKNIQYF TGTGCCAGCAGAGCCGGGACCCCCAAAAACATTCAGTACTTC
TRBJ2-1 TRBD1 15 TRBV20-1 many CSAPLLGGDYNEQFF TGCAGTGCCCCCCTTTTAGGGGGCGATTACAATGAGCAGTTCTTC
TRBJ2-7 TRBD1 14 TRBV2 NA CASSEQGADYEQYF TGTGCCAGCAGTGAACAGGGGGCGGACTACGAGCAGTACTTC
TRBJ2-1 TRBD1 15 TRBV12-3/TRBV12-4 NA CASSFGTGIYNEQFF TGTGCCAGCAGTTTCGGGACAGGAATTTACAATGAGCAGTTCTTC
TRBJ1-2 NA 14 TRBV15 few CATSRVNRVNGYTF TGTGCCACCAGCAGAGTAAACAGGGTGAATGGCTACACCTTC
TRBJ1-2 NA 12 TRBV5-1 few CASSLGEIGYTF TGCGCCAGCAGCTTAGGGGAGATCGGCTACACCTTC
TRBJ1-5 NA 15 TRBV20-1 NA CSARVSGSVSQPQHF TGCAGTGCTAGAGTGTCCGGGTCGGTAAGCCAGCCCCAGCATTTT